What follows are 29 T cell receptor beta chains derived from one specimen sequenced in a study of immune cell composition in non-small cell lung cancer. Normal lung was taken at the farthest possible site, at least 3 cm from tumour. Clones were sequenced by immunoSEQ multiplex PCR, and TCRdb holds only the in-frame ones, with some missing. This sample has about 6,600 clones, with 82% found just once. The material sequenced was non-adjacent lung tissue. The source of these receptors is a human donor with non-small cell lung cancer.

V and J are TRBV28 and TRBJ1-2, with a tentative D call TRBD1 (6 bases). Trimming took off 1 base at V and 4 bases at J, with 10 bases between the two ends. Germline CDR1 is MDHEN and CDR2 is SYDVKM. The CDR3 length is 14 residues. Written as DNA, the CDR3 is TGTGCCAGCAGTTTATTAGCGGGGGCCTATGGCTACACCTTC. Translating gives CASSLLAGAYGYTF.

The gene calls are TRBV29-1 and TRBJ2-7; the match to TRBD1 covers 9 bases. CDR3 length: 13 amino acids. Germline lookup yields CDR1 SQVTM and CDR2 ANQGSEA. J was trimmed by 4 bases and V by 7 bases; bases with no gene match: 8. The CDR3 coding sequence is TGCAGCGCAGGGACAGGGAACCCGTACGAGCAGTACTTC. This translates into CSAGTGNPYEQYF.

The rearrangement joins TRBV7-2 to TRBJ2-5, with D possibly TRBD2 on 6 matching bases. V dropped 5 bases and J dropped 3 bases, with 10 bases sitting between them. The germline V gene has CDR1 SGHTA and CDR2 FQGNSA. The CDR3 length is 13 residues. The CDR3 DNA follows: TGTGCCAGCAGCCCCACGGGAGAAGAGACCCAGTACTTC. Its protein product is CASSPTGEETQYF. The complete variable domain, with remaining parts taken from reference TRBV7-2 and TRBJ2-5, reads GAGVSQSPSNKVTEKGKDVELRCDPISGHTALYWYRQSLGQGLEFLIYFQGNSAPDKSGLPSDRFSAERTGGSVSTLTIQRTQQEDSAVYLCASSPTGEETQYFGPGTRLLVL.

This clone occurred a few times. The V and J genes are TRBV18 and TRBJ2-2; perhaps TRBD1 as D (6 bases). V was trimmed by 3 bases and J by 2 bases, leaving 13 bases between them. CDR1 is KGHSH and CDR2 is LQKENI in the germline V gene. The CDR3 totals 16 residues. The CDR3 loop reads CASSPQRTANTGELFF. The CDR3 DNA reads TGTGCCAGCTCACCGCAAAGGACAGCTAACACCGGGGAGCTGTTTTTT.

This chain connects TRBV5-1 to TRBJ2-1; D possibly corresponds to TRBD2 (6 bases). CDR3 length equals 14 residues. V was pared by 1 base and J by 12 bases, with 17 bases between. In germline, CDR1 is SGHRS, CDR2 YFSETQ. This CDR3 is CASSLRRGEEGQFF. CDR3 DNA sequence: TGCGCCAGCAGCTTGAGGCGGGGAGAAGAAGGGCAGTTCTTC. The full variable domain, completed using reference TRBV5-1 and TRBJ2-1, is KAGVTQTPRYLIKTRGQQVTLSCSPISGHRSVSWYQQTPGQGLQFLFEYFSETQRNKGNFPGRFSGRQFSNSRSEMNVSTLELGDSALYLCASSLRRGEEGQFFGPGTRLTVL.

This rearrangement joins TRBV27 to TRBJ2-5; 12 bases match TRBD2. Germline V gene sequence: CDR1 MNHEY, CDR2 SMNVEV (reference sequence). The CDR3 has 21 residues. Losses at the gene ends were 3 bases for V and 5 bases for J; bases not matched to a gene: 22. DNA of the CDR3: TGTGCCAGCAGTTTCCGAGGCCCTGACGGCACCGGGACTAGCGGGCGGGAGACCCAGTACTTC. This codes for CASSFRGPDGTGTSGRETQYF.

The rearrangement joins TRBV4-2 to TRBJ2-1; 11 bases are shared with TRBD1. The CDR3 covers 16 residues. Germline values: CDR1 LGHNA, CDR2 YNFKEQ. Unmatched junction bases numbered 4, after V lost 0 bases and J lost 6 bases. The CDR3 nucleotides are TGTGCCAGCAGCCAAGATAGCGGGACAGGGGGCAATGAGCAGTTCTTC. Amino acid sequence: CASSQDSGTGGNEQFF.

This chain joins TRBV18 and TRBJ2-3; TRBD2 matches 8 bases. The CDR3 has 15 amino acids. From germline, CDR1 is KGHSH and CDR2 LQKENI. Losses at the gene ends were 5 bases for V and 6 bases for J; bases not matched to a gene: 10. The CDR3 DNA sequence: TGTGCCAGCTCAGGAGCGGGAGTCGGGCTGGATACGCAGTATTTT. It translates to CASSGAGVGLDTQYF.

The V and J genes are TRBV4-3 and TRBJ2-5; 7 bases match TRBD2. This CDR3 spans 14 amino acids. The V gene end was trimmed by 4 bases and the J gene end by 3 bases; junction bases not matched to a gene: 5. CDR1 LGHNA and CDR2 YSLEER come from the germline V gene. This CDR3 is CASSLGLREETQYF. The CDR3 DNA follows: TGCGCCAGCAGCCTGGGACTAAGGGAAGAGACCCAGTACTTC.

The chain is built from TRBV19 and TRBJ2-7; TRBD1 might be the D (5 bases). Germline V gene data show CDR1 as LNHDA and CDR2 as SQIVND (reference sequence). Between the trimmed V and J ends, which lost 7 bases and 0 bases, there was a span of 10 bases. This CDR3 comprises 13 residues. CDR3 protein: CASKDTTSYEQYF. In DNA, the CDR3 is TGTGCCAGTAAGGACACGACCTCCTACGAGCAGTACTTC.

This chain joins TRBV2 and TRBJ1-3; D is undetermined. Trimming removed 10 bases at V and 0 bases at J, with 16 bases between. Germline CDR1 reads SNHLY; CDR2 reads FYNNEI. The CDR3 runs to 15 residues. The CDR3 bases are TGTGCCACCGCGTATAACAGAGACTCTGGAAACACCATATATTTT. Its protein product is CATAYNRDSGNTIYF.

This chain joins TRBV7-9 and TRBJ2-5; D unclear. The V end lost 1 base, the J end lost 1 base, and 7 bases lay between the germline ends. The CDR3 runs to 14 residues. CDR1 SEHNR and CDR2 FQNEAQ come from the germline V gene (reference sequence). The CDR3 DNA reads as TGTGCCAGCAGCTTAGATGTCGGCCAAGAGACCCAGTACTTC. It translates to CASSLDVGQETQYF.

The J gene is TRBJ2-2, the V gene TRBV7-9; TRBD1 matches at 7 bases. Germline CDR1 reads SEHNR; CDR2 reads FQNEAQ (reference sequence). After removal of 6 bases from V and 1 base from J, the junction contained 5 bases not matched to a gene. This CDR3 is built from 15 residues. CDR3 bases: TGTGCCAGCAGGCAGGGACAGTGGAACACCGGGGAGCTGTTTTTT. Translation: CASRQGQWNTGELFF.

V and J are TRBV7-9 and TRBJ2-2; 7 nucleotides match TRBD2. Germline V gene data show CDR1 as SEHNR and CDR2 as FQNEAQ (reference sequence). This CDR3 is built from 14 residues. Unmatched junction bases numbered 4, after V lost 4 bases and J lost 5 bases. The CDR3 sequence is CASSYFSGTGELFF. The CDR3 DNA reads as TGTGCCAGCAGCTATTTTAGCGGGACCGGGGAGCTGTTTTTT.

The CDR3 nucleotides read TGTGCCATCGGGGTGGGCACTTCCTACGAGCAGTACTTC. Translation: CAIGVGTSYEQYF. The rearrangement links TRBV6-1 to TRBJ2-7; D might be TRBD2 (5 bases). Germline CDR1 and CDR2: MNHNS and SASEGT. CDR3 length equals 13 residues. The ends were cut back, 10 bases at V and 1 base at J, with 14 bases in the middle.

This chain uses TRBV2 with TRBJ2-3, with D possibly matching TRBD2 (5 bases). Trimming removed 3 bases from V and 2 bases from J, with 12 bases in between. CDR1 and CDR2 (germline): SNHLY, FYNNEI. CDR3 length: 15 residues. The CDR3 reads CASSERTLNTDTQYF. CDR3 nucleotides: TGTGCCAGCAGTGAGCGGACTCTAAACACAGATACGCAGTATTTT.

The chain combines TRBV4-1 with TRBJ2-1; no reliable D call. The CDR3 spans 13 residues. V dropped 0 bases and J dropped 9 bases, with 9 bases sitting between them. Looked up from germline, CDR1 is MGHRA and CDR2 is YSYEKL. CDR3 nucleotide sequence: TGCGCCAGCAGCCAAGAGGGCTATCTTGAGCAGTTCTTC. Translated: CASSQEGYLEQFF.

The CDR3 reads CAISGTGGDTEAFF. The CDR3 nucleotides are TGTGCCATCAGTGGGACAGGGGGGGACACTGAAGCTTTCTTT. This chain connects TRBV10-3 to TRBJ1-1, with 10 bases aligning to TRBD1. The CDR3 has 14 residues. Unmatched junction bases numbered 2, after V lost 4 bases and J lost 3 bases. CDR1 is ENHRY and CDR2 is SYGVKD in the germline V gene.

On this clone: At one end, the junction sequence differs from germline, possibly due to a read error. J is TRBJ1-1 and V is TRBV7-9, with D perhaps matching TRBD1 (5 bases). The CDR3 has 11 residues. Germline CDR1 SEHNR, CDR2 FQNEAQ (reference sequence). CDR3 DNA sequence: TGTGCCAGCAGCCACGGGACTGACGCTTTCTTT. Protein sequence: CASSHGTDAFF.

This chain links TRBV27 with TRBJ1-5; tentative D call: TRBD1 (5 bases). Trimming shortened V by 3 bases and J by 4 bases, and 13 bases separated the two germline ends. Germline CDR1 reads MNHEY; CDR2 reads SMNVEV (reference sequence). The CDR3 length is 15 residues. The CDR3 coding sequence is TGTGCCAGCAGTTTGTTACAGGCACCTAATCAGCCCCAGCATTTT. It yields the protein CASSLLQAPNQPQHF.

The DNA for the CDR3 is TGTGCCAGCAGTGCTCAGGGGGGACGAACTGAAGCTTTCTTT. Translating gives CASSAQGGRTEAFF. V usage is TRBV6-5 and J usage is TRBJ1-1; 7 bases are a match to TRBD1. Trimming cost V 5 bases and J 5 bases; bases outside gene matches: 8. CDR1 is MNHEY, CDR2 SVGAGI, per germline. There are 14 residues in the CDR3.

The table lists this clone with a count of one. The V gene is TRBV10-3, the J gene TRBJ2-1; 12 bases are shared with TRBD2. With 2 bases clipped from V and 0 bases from J, the junction kept 5 bases outside the gene matches. Germline V gene data show CDR1 as ENHRY and CDR2 as SYGVKD. This CDR3 is built from 18 residues. The CDR3 DNA follows: TGTGCCATCAGTGAGCAACTAGCGGGGGGAAGCTCCTACAATGAGCAGTTCTTC. Amino acids: CAISEQLAGGSSYNEQFF.

Of note for this clone: The sample contains more than one DNA sequence encoding this CDR3. V usage is TRBV4-3 and J usage is TRBJ1-4; D gene unclear. Trimming pared 0 bases from V and 0 bases from J, leaving 8 bases between. CDR3 length equals 16 residues. Germline values: CDR1 LGHNA, CDR2 YSLEER. Written as DNA, the CDR3 is TGCGCCAGCAGCCAAGATCTAGGTGCAACTAATGAAAAACTGTTTTTT. Residues: CASSQDLGATNEKLFF.

This chain uses TRBV7-8 with TRBJ1-1; D gene uncertain. V gave up 3 bases and J gave up 1 base, with 9 bases separating them. This CDR3 comprises 14 residues. Germline V gene sequence: CDR1 SGHVS, CDR2 FQNEAQ. CDR3 sequence (DNA): TGTGCCAGCAGCTTTTCCGGTGGGAACACTGAAGCTTTCTTT. Encoded protein: CASSFSGGNTEAFF.

This clone occurred once. The chain couples TRBV2 to TRBJ2-7; no clear D. This CDR3 comprises 13 residues. Germline lookup yields CDR1 SNHLY and CDR2 FYNNEI. V dropped 8 bases and J dropped 7 bases, with 18 bases sitting between them. The CDR3 spells CASLNGPSGEQYF. For the CDR3, the DNA is TGTGCCAGCCTTAACGGCCCTAGTGGAGAGCAGTACTTC.

This clone was detected only a few times. The chain uses TRBV7-9 and TRBJ2-7; weak D call: TRBD1 (6 bases). This CDR3 has 12 residues. V lost 3 bases, J lost 6 bases, and 9 bases lay in between. Germline V gene data show CDR1 as SEHNR and CDR2 as FQNEAQ (reference sequence). The CDR3 nucleotides are TGTGCCAGCAGCTTTTTAGGGGGCGAGCAGTACTTC. This translates into CASSFLGGEQYF.

The rearrangement joins TRBV6-5 to TRBJ1-1; D uncertain. From germline, CDR1 is MNHEY and CDR2 SVGAGI. The germline V and J ends were trimmed by 3 bases and 10 bases, with 18 bases remaining between them. There are 14 residues in the CDR3. The CDR3 coding sequence is TGTGCCAGCAGTTATGGATCCGGCGGTAAGAGAGCTTTCTTT. This sequence encodes CASSYGSGGKRAFF.

The CDR3 bases are TGTGCCAGCAGTATTTCCGGGACACCTGGAAACACCATATATTTT. Its translation is CASSISGTPGNTIYF. The chain recombines TRBV27 with TRBJ1-3; a weak D match, TRBD1 (6 bases). V gave up 5 bases and J gave up 2 bases, with 13 bases separating them. This CDR3 spans 15 amino acids. Germline assignment: CDR1 MNHEY and CDR2 SMNVEV (reference sequence).

Here the CDR3 reads CASNPGEHAEAFF. For the CDR3, the DNA is TGTGCCAGCAACCCCGGGGAGCACGCTGAAGCTTTCTTT. The chain links TRBV6-1 to TRBJ1-1; D is unclear. Trimming left V 7 bases short and J 6 bases short, with 15 bases between. This CDR3 has 13 residues. Germline CDR1 MNHNS, CDR2 SASEGT.